This T cell receptor beta chain was identified during a study of control samples from healthy donors and cancer patients. V shed 6 bases and J shed 1 base, with 7 bases lying between them. The CDR3 has 14 residues. The V gene's germline CDR1 is ENHRY and CDR2 SYGVKD. Libraries were prepared by immunoSEQ multiplex PCR; TCRdb keeps only in-frame clonotypes and omits some of them. The profile shows approximately 170,000 clones, more than 85% of them singletons. The specimen sequenced was blood. This TCR was sampled from a woman in her 30s in good health. This sequence joins TRBV10-3 and TRBJ2-6; D may be TRBD1 or TRBD2 (5 bases each). This CDR3 reads CAIRGTSGANVLTF. The CDR3 DNA is TGTGCCATCAGGGGGACGTCTGGGGCCAACGTCCTGACTTTC.